These 23 T cell receptor beta chains share one sample of origin, sequenced in a study of cytomegalovirus exposure and HLA in healthy donors. It was with 60 Vbeta and 13 Jbeta primers that the PCR ran. Data came from immunoSEQ multiplex PCR; TCRdb stores just in-frame clones and leaves some out. Of fewer than 200,000 clones in the sample, around three quarters were seen once. Sample: PBMCs. Receptors originate from a man aged 35-49 years in good health and CMV-seropositive.

CDR3 in amino acids: CASSSQITSSYNEQFF. CDR3 bases: TGTGCCAGCAGCTCTCAAATCACGAGCTCCTACAATGAGCAGTTCTTC. V usage is TRBV5-5 and J usage is TRBJ2-1; no firm D call. Per the germline V gene, CDR1 is SGHKS and CDR2 is YYEKEE (reference sequence). Trimming took off 3 bases at V and 0 bases at J, with 13 bases between the two ends. There are 16 residues in the CDR3. Drawing the rest from reference TRBV5-5 and TRBJ2-1, the complete variable domain is DAGVTQSPTHLIKTRGQQVTLRCSPISGHKSVSWYQQVLGQGPQFIFQYYEKEERGRGNFPDRFSARQFPNYSSELNVNALLLGDSALYLCASSSQITSSYNEQFFGPGTRLTVL.

The V gene is TRBV11-2, the J gene TRBJ2-5; TRBD2 aligns across 9 bases. CDR1 and CDR2 from the germline V gene are SGHAT and FQNNGV. This CDR3 is 16 amino acids long. Unmatched junction bases numbered 9, after V lost 3 bases and J lost 4 bases. The CDR3 reads CASSLGAGGRAETQYF. The CDR3 nucleotides are TGTGCCAGCAGCTTGGGAGCGGGGGGCCGGGCAGAGACCCAGTACTTC.

CDR3 in DNA: TGCGCCAGCAGCCAATCGCTGGACAGGGGGGATGGGAATGGCTACACCTTC. This sequence encodes CASSQSLDRGDGNGYTF. The chain couples TRBV4-1 to TRBJ1-2; 10 positions match TRBD1. With 2 bases clipped from V and 6 bases from J, the junction kept 12 bases outside the gene matches. This CDR3 contains 17 residues. Germline-derived CDR1 and CDR2 are MGHRA and YSYEKL.

The chain links TRBV5-6 to TRBJ2-3; 8 bases map to TRBD2. Losses at the gene ends were 0 bases for V and 2 bases for J; bases not matched to a gene: 2. Germline V gene sequence: CDR1 SGHDT, CDR2 YYEEEE. The CDR3 sequence is 15 residues long. DNA of the CDR3: TGTGCCAGCAGCTTGGGCGGGGGGACCACAGATACGCAGTATTTT. Translation gives CASSLGGGTTDTQYF.

The chain links TRBV5-1 to TRBJ2-7; TRBD1 is a possible D gene (5 bases). Germline assignment: CDR1 SGHRS and CDR2 YFSETQ. This CDR3 has 15 amino acids. V dropped 4 bases and J dropped 0 bases, with 14 bases sitting between them. The CDR3 sequence: CASSPEGAISYEQYF. In DNA form, the CDR3 reads TGCGCCAGCAGCCCGGAAGGGGCTATCTCCTACGAGCAGTACTTC.

This clone was counted a few times. This chain links TRBV19 with TRBJ1-3, with TRBD1 matching 7 bases. CDR3 length: 14 amino acids. Per germline, CDR1 LNHDA and CDR2 SQIVND (reference sequence). J was trimmed by 4 bases and V by 3 bases; bases with no gene match: 3. Here the CDR3 DNA reads TGTGCCAGTAGTATGGGACAGCCCGGAAACACCATATATTTT. It codes for CASSMGQPGNTIYF.

The V call is TRBV7-9, the J call TRBJ2-7, with D unresolved. V was shortened by 6 bases and J by 4 bases, with 13 bases between the two germline ends. CDR3 length: 13 residues. Per germline, CDR1 SEHNR and CDR2 FQNEAQ (reference sequence). CDR3 region: CASSLRNDYEQYF. CDR3 nucleotides: TGTGCCAGCAGTCTCAGGAACGATTACGAGCAGTACTTC.

The rearrangement uses TRBV10-3 and TRBJ1-4; 12 bases match TRBD1. The CDR3 consists of 17 residues. Germline CDR1 ENHRY, CDR2 SYGVKD. V was pared by 0 bases and J by 3 bases, with 2 bases of the junction left unmatched. The CDR3 sequence: CAISESGQGASNEKLFF. The CDR3 DNA reads as TGTGCCATCAGTGAGTCGGGACAGGGGGCTTCTAATGAAAAACTGTTTTTT.

A remark on this clone: The junction shows a germline mismatch at one end, possibly a read error. V is TRBV5-1 and J is TRBJ2-1, with 7 nucleotides matching TRBD1. The CDR3 has 16 amino acids. In germline, CDR1 is SGHRS, CDR2 YFSETQ. The CDR3 is CASSSQTGFSHNEQFF. CDR3 in DNA: TGCGCCAGCAGCTCGCAGACAGGGTTCTCCCACAATGAGCAGTTCTTC.

The chain has TRBV6-5 and TRBJ2-7; D might be TRBD2 (5 bases). The CDR3 spans 14 residues. The V end lost 6 bases, the J end lost 6 bases, and 18 bases lay between the germline ends. The germline CDR1 and CDR2 sequences are MNHEY and SVGAGI. The CDR3 DNA reads as TGTGCCAGCAGAACCCCGGTTGAGGGTTCCGAGCAGTACTTC. This codes for CASRTPVEGSEQYF.

This chain uses TRBV5-1 with TRBJ2-3; 10 bases match TRBD2. Germline CDR1 reads SGHRS; CDR2 reads YFSETQ. With 4 bases clipped from V and 2 bases from J, the junction kept 4 bases outside the gene matches. This CDR3 region has 15 residues. The CDR3, as DNA: TGCGCCAGCAGCCTAGCGGGGGCGAACACAGATACGCAGTATTTT. Protein sequence: CASSLAGANTDTQYF.

The chain joins TRBV30 to TRBJ2-7; D may be TRBD1 (5 bases). CDR1 and CDR2 (germline): GTSNPN, SVGIG (reference sequence). Trimming took off 5 bases at V and 10 bases at J, with 18 bases between the two ends. The CDR3 has 12 amino acids. CDR3 sequence reads: CAWAEGVGHQYF. CDR3 sequence (DNA): TGTGCCTGGGCGGAAGGGGTGGGCCATCAGTACTTC.

The chain uses TRBV9 and TRBJ1-5, with D maybe TRBD1 (6 bases). The CDR3 consists of 15 residues. V was cut by 7 bases and J by 0 bases, with 14 bases left in between. CDR1 is SGDLS, CDR2 YYNGEE, per germline. The CDR3 is CASEPGHISNQPQHF. In DNA form, the CDR3 reads TGTGCCAGCGAACCGGGACATATTAGCAATCAGCCCCAGCATTTT.

This clone showed up just a few times. The rearrangement joins TRBV9 to TRBJ1-4; D unclear. V was pared by 0 bases and J by 3 bases, with 6 bases between. The CDR3 runs 14 residues. Germline CDR1 is SGDLS and CDR2 is YYNGEE. CDR3 residues: CASSVGGSNEKLFF. Here the CDR3 DNA reads TGTGCCAGCAGCGTAGGAGGGTCTAATGAAAAACTGTTTTTT.

CDR3 DNA sequence: TGTGCCAGCAGCTCTGGGACACAGACCAGCACAGATACGCAGTATTTT. It is translated as CASSSGTQTSTDTQYF. V and J are TRBV5-6 and TRBJ2-3; TRBD1 is a possible D gene (6 bases). Germline V gene lookup returns CDR1 SGHDT and CDR2 YYEEEE. The CDR3 covers 16 residues. V lost 3 bases, J lost 0 bases, and 14 bases lay in between.

Many counts were recorded for this clone. The chain carries TRBV11-2 and TRBJ2-7, with D perhaps matching TRBD1 (5 bases). V dropped 5 bases and J dropped 6 bases, with 17 bases sitting between them. The CDR3 spans 14 residues. Germline V lookup: CDR1 SGHAT, CDR2 FQNNGV. CDR3 residues: CASSKGYVGPEQYF. CDR3 DNA: TGTGCCAGCAGCAAGGGGTATGTCGGGCCCGAGCAGTACTTC.

This rearrangement joins TRBV11-3 to TRBJ2-7; D gene ambiguous. The CDR3 totals 13 residues. Germline V gene sequence: CDR1 SGHNT, CDR2 YENEEA. V was trimmed by 2 bases and J by 5 bases, leaving 10 bases between them. The CDR3 is CASSLTVYHEQYF. In nucleotides, the CDR3 is TGTGCCAGCAGCTTAACAGTGTACCACGAGCAGTACTTC.

J is TRBJ2-7 and V is TRBV7-2, with 10 bases lining up with TRBD1. The J segment lost 6 bases and the V segment lost 5 bases, leaving 7 bases of the junction unmatched. The length of the CDR3 is 14 residues. Germline-derived CDR1 and CDR2 are SGHTA and FQGNSA. The CDR3 spells CASSAGTGEREQYF. The DNA of the CDR3 is TGTGCCAGCAGCGCCGGGACAGGGGAGCGCGAGCAGTACTTC. The entire variable domain, with the rest obtained from reference TRBV7-2 and TRBJ2-7, is as follows: GAGVSQSPSNKVTEKGKDVELRCDPISGHTALYWYRQSLGQGLEFLIYFQGNSAPDKSGLPSDRFSAERTGGSVSTLTIQRTQQEDSAVYLCASSAGTGEREQYFGPGTRLTVT.

The chain combines TRBV6-6 with TRBJ1-3; D may be TRBD1 (6 bases). Trimming shortened V by 4 bases and J by 0 bases, and 10 bases separated the two germline ends. Germline V gene lookup returns CDR1 MNHNY and CDR2 SVGAGI (reference sequence). The CDR3 has 15 amino acids. CDR3 region: CASSSRGNSGNTIYF. As DNA, the CDR3 is TGTGCCAGCAGTTCCAGGGGTAACTCTGGAAACACCATATATTTT.

The chain carries TRBV7-3 and TRBJ2-7; TRBD1 is a possible D gene (5 bases). Germline CDR1 SGHTA, CDR2 FQGTGA. The CDR3 runs 14 residues. V was trimmed by 1 base and J by 1 base, leaving 8 bases between them. Here the CDR3 reads CASSLSRDSYEQYF. CDR3 DNA: TGTGCCAGCAGCTTAAGCAGGGATTCCTACGAGCAGTACTTC.

J is TRBJ2-3 and V is TRBV7-8; 9 bases line up with TRBD2. CDR1 and CDR2 from the germline V gene are SGHVS and FQNEAQ. This CDR3 contains 18 residues. J was trimmed by 2 bases and V by 3 bases; bases with no gene match: 12. The CDR3 reads CASSLDSGGLVFTDTQYF. CDR3 bases: TGTGCCAGCAGCTTGGATAGCGGGGGCCTTGTCTTCACAGATACGCAGTATTTT.

In its sample, this clone was seen a few times. V gene TRBV5-1 combines with J gene TRBJ2-1; TRBD2 aligns across 9 bases. With V trimmed by 4 bases and J by 6 bases, 8 bases remained unmatched. The CDR3 length is 15 residues. Germline assignment: CDR1 SGHRS and CDR2 YFSETQ. The CDR3 here is CASSPGGTSSNEQFF. CDR3 bases: TGCGCCAGCAGCCCGGGAGGGACTAGCTCCAATGAGCAGTTCTTC.

The chain combines TRBV18 with TRBJ2-1; tentatively, D is TRBD1 (6 bases). V was clipped by 7 bases and J by 6 bases, with 16 bases between them. In germline, CDR1 is KGHSH, CDR2 LQKENI. CDR3 length: 14 amino acids. The DNA of the CDR3 is TGTGCCAGCTGGATCCGGGACACGGGCAATGAGCAGTTCTTC. Amino acids: CASWIRDTGNEQFF.